The clone carrying this T cell receptor (beta chain) was counted many times. Its antigen is unknown. TCRdb re-called the 5' RACE reads through MiXCR, storing one row per CDR3 protein. The sample contains approximately 210,000 distinct CDR3 sequences, around 10% of which appear only once. These data are taken from a study of identical twins. Study results and limitations: The study based its conclusions on cross-sectional statistical analysis and did not follow the same donors. Invariant cells of the MAIT and iNKT types might have partly distorted the zero-insertion analyses. Excess twin sharing in beta out-of-frame sequences was weaker.

CDR1 is SGDLS and CDR2 is YYNGEE in the germline V gene. Trimming pared 4 bases from V and 1 base from J, leaving 9 bases between. The CDR3 has 13 residues. The TCR sequence derives from a woman younger than 35 in good health. The sequenced material came from memory (CD45RO+) T cells sorted from blood. This chain uses TRBV9 with TRBJ2-7, with D possibly being TRBD1 (6 bases). DNA of the CDR3: TGTGCCAGCAGCTTCGGACAGTCCTACGAGCAGTACTTC. Its protein is CASSFGQSYEQYF.